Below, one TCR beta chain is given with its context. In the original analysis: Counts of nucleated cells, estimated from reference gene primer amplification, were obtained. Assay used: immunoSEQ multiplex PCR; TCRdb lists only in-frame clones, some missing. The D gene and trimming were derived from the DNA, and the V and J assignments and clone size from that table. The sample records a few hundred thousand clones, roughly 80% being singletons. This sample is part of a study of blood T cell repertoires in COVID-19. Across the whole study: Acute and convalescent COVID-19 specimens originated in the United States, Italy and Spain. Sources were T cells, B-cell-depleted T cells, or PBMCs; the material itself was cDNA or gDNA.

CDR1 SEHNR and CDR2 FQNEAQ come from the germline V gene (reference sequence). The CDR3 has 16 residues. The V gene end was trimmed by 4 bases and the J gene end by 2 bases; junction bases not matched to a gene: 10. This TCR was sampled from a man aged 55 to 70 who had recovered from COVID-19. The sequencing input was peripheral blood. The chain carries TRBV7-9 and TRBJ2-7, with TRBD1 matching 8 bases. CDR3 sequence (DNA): TGTGCCAGCAGCTCACCACCGACAGGGGTCCCCTACGAGCAGTACTTC. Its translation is CASSSPPTGVPYEQYF. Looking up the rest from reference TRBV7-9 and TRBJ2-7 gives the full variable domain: DTGVSQNPRHKITKRGQNVTFRCDPISEHNRLYWYRQTLGQGPEFLTYFQNEAQLEKSRLLSDRFSAERPKGSFSTLEIQRTEQGDSAMYLCASSSPPTGVPYEQYFGPGTRLTVT.